The 18 T cell receptor beta chains reported below all come from one sample, sequenced in a study of T cell responses to AZD1222 COVID-19 vaccine. The repertoire was sequenced with immunoSEQ multiplex PCR; TCRdb's copy has only in-frame clones and lacks some. The sample has 95,000 to 150,000 clones; roughly nine tenths are singletons. Here the sequenced sample was peripheral blood, taken on day 0 of AZD1222 vaccination. The receptors stem from an adult in good health.

V and J are TRBV11-2 and TRBJ2-7; D is unresolved. There are 15 residues in the CDR3. Per the germline V gene, CDR1 is SGHAT and CDR2 is FQNNGV. The ends were cut back, 0 bases at V and 0 bases at J, with 9 bases in the middle. The CDR3 reads CASSLDWGSSYEQYF. As DNA, the CDR3 is TGTGCCAGCAGCTTAGACTGGGGAAGCTCCTACGAGCAGTACTTC.

The chain recombines TRBV10-3 with TRBJ2-1; tentatively, D is TRBD2 (5 bases). Looked up from germline, CDR1 is ENHRY and CDR2 is SYGVKD. V lost 10 bases, J lost 6 bases, and 10 bases lay in between. CDR3 size: 11 residues. The chain's CDR3 is CATGSGNEQFF. In nucleotides, the CDR3 is TGTGCCACGGGAAGCGGCAATGAGCAGTTCTTC.

This rearrangement joins TRBV27 to TRBJ1-4; D possibly corresponds to TRBD1 (5 bases). The CDR3 sequence is 14 residues long. V was cut by 3 bases and J by 8 bases, with 13 bases left in between. Germline CDR1 and CDR2: MNHEY and SMNVEV (reference sequence). The CDR3 region is CASSLGPDPEKLFF. In DNA form, the CDR3 reads TGTGCCAGCAGTTTGGGGCCTGACCCCGAAAAACTGTTTTTT.

The gene calls are TRBV18 and TRBJ2-2, with 7 bases aligning to TRBD1. Germline-derived CDR1 and CDR2 are KGHSH and LQKENI. The CDR3 contains 17 residues. Trimming cost V 1 base and J 0 bases; bases outside gene matches: 5. CDR3 DNA sequence: TGTGCCAGCTCACCACTTGACAGGGTGGCGAACACCGGGGAGCTGTTTTTT. Translating it yields CASSPLDRVANTGELFF.

CDR3 nucleotides: TGCGCCAGCAGCCAAGATCATCGTGCCGGCTACACCTTC. This encodes CASSQDHRAGYTF. The chain couples TRBV4-1 to TRBJ1-2, with D unresolved. V lost 0 bases to trimming and J lost 8 bases, with 10 bases between them. CDR1 and CDR2 (germline): MGHRA, YSYEKL. The CDR3 loop spans 13 amino acids.

The V and J genes are TRBV3-1 (or the pseudogene TRBV3-2) and TRBJ2-3; D unresolved. CDR3 size: 11 residues. V was clipped by 6 bases and J by 3 bases, with 4 bases between them. Germline lookup yields CDR1 LGHDT and CDR2 YNNKEL (reference sequence). In DNA form, the CDR3 reads TGTGCCAGCAGACATACAGATACGCAGTATTTT. The encoded protein is CASRHTDTQYF.

The CDR3 is CASSQEGRNGYTF. The CDR3 bases are TGTGCCAGCAGCCAGGAAGGAAGGAATGGCTACACCTTC. This chain connects TRBV5-4 to TRBJ1-2; D is unresolved. The CDR3 has 13 residues. V was pared by 4 bases and J by 6 bases, with 13 bases between. Germline CDR1 is SGHNT and CDR2 is YYREEE (reference sequence).

The chain joins TRBV5-1 to TRBJ1-1; D unresolved. V was clipped by 4 bases and J by 1 base, with 11 bases between them. The CDR3 runs to 14 residues. CDR1 and CDR2 (germline): SGHRS, YFSETQ. CDR3 loop: CASSSLRTNTEAFF. The CDR3 DNA is TGCGCCAGCAGCAGCCTCAGAACGAACACTGAAGCTTTCTTT.

This chain connects TRBV5-1 to TRBJ1-5; D is perhaps TRBD1 (6 bases). V dropped 4 bases and J dropped 2 bases, with 10 bases sitting between them. The CDR3 contains 14 residues. CDR1 and CDR2 (germline): SGHRS, YFSETQ. CDR3 residues: CASSLGAGNQPQHF. The CDR3 DNA reads as TGCGCCAGCAGCCTGGGGGCAGGCAATCAGCCCCAGCATTTT.

The rearrangement joins TRBV24-1 to TRBJ1-5; D call uncertain. V dropped 9 bases and J dropped 4 bases, with 18 bases sitting between them. In germline, CDR1 is KGHDR, CDR2 SFDVKD. The CDR3 has 15 amino acids. CDR3 nucleotide sequence: TGTGCCACCCAATCCTCAAACGTGGGGAATCAGCCCCAGCATTTT. This gives the protein CATQSSNVGNQPQHF.

V gene TRBV5-6 combines with J gene TRBJ2-1; TRBD1 matches 9 bases. The V gene's germline CDR1 is SGHDT and CDR2 YYEEEE. The junction had 5 bases not matched to a gene; V was cut back by 1 base and J by 3 bases. The CDR3 sequence is 16 residues long. The CDR3, as DNA: TGTGCCAGCAGCTTGAATGCGGGACAGGGCTACAATGAGCAGTTCTTC. Translating it yields CASSLNAGQGYNEQFF.

The rearrangement joins TRBV24-1 to TRBJ2-1, with D maybe TRBD2 (5 bases). This CDR3 comprises 15 residues. Germline V gives CDR1 KGHDR, CDR2 SFDVKD. The V gene lost 1 base and the J gene lost 1 base, with 7 bases spanning the gap. The CDR3 protein is CATSDFGISYNEQFF. The CDR3 bases are TGTGCCACCAGTGATTTCGGGATATCCTACAATGAGCAGTTCTTC.

The chain joins TRBV9 to TRBJ1-2; maybe TRBD1 (5 bases). The CDR3 runs to 14 residues. V dropped 0 bases and J dropped 0 bases, with 6 bases sitting between them. Germline V lookup: CDR1 SGDLS, CDR2 YYNGEE. In DNA form, the CDR3 reads TGTGCCAGCAGCGTAGGGGGGACTAACTATGGCTACACCTTC. This gives the protein CASSVGGTNYGYTF. Supplemented by reference TRBV9 and TRBJ1-2, the full variable domain reads DSGVTQTPKHLITATGQRVTLRCSPRSGDLSVYWYQQSLDQGLQFLIQYYNGEERAKGNILERFSAQQFPDLHSELNLSSLELGDSALYFCASSVGGTNYGYTFGSGTRLTVV.

This clone was detected once. The V and J genes are TRBV9 and TRBJ1-1; D possibly corresponds to TRBD1 (6 bases). V was cut by 4 bases and J by 9 bases, with 16 bases left in between. The CDR3 runs 13 residues. The germline gives CDR1 SGDLS, CDR2 YYNGEE. The CDR3 nucleotides read TGTGCCAGCAGCCCGAGGGGGGCCCCCCAAGCTTTCTTT. Translation: CASSPRGAPQAFF.

The chain combines TRBV2 with TRBJ2-1, with D possibly being TRBD2 (6 bases). This CDR3 region has 13 residues. Germline V lookup: CDR1 SNHLY, CDR2 FYNNEI. V lost 6 bases to trimming and J lost 6 bases, with 12 bases between them. The CDR3 sequence is CASSNTGVNEQFF. The CDR3 DNA sequence: TGTGCCAGCAGCAACACGGGGGTCAATGAGCAGTTCTTC.

The chain uses TRBV7-9 and TRBJ1-5, with D unclear. V was shortened by 5 bases and J by 5 bases, with 10 bases between the two germline ends. The CDR3 contains 13 residues. Germline V gives CDR1 SEHNR, CDR2 FQNEAQ (reference sequence). The CDR3 here is CASSQGVYQPQHF. The DNA of the CDR3 is TGTGCCAGCAGCCAAGGAGTGTATCAGCCCCAGCATTTT. Combining the CDR3 with reference TRBV7-9 and TRBJ1-5 gives the whole variable domain DTGVSQNPRHKITKRGQNVTFRCDPISEHNRLYWYRQTLGQGPEFLTYFQNEAQLEKSRLLSDRFSAERPKGSFSTLEIQRTEQGDSAMYLCASSQGVYQPQHFGDGTRLSIL.

The gene calls are TRBV21-1 and TRBJ2-1; TRBD1 reflects the table's D call only, with no check against the DNA. TRBV21-1 is a listed pseudogene. The CDR3 has 17 amino acids. CDR3 DNA: TGTGCCAGCAGCGTCCACCCGGGACAGATCGACGCTAATGAGCAGTTCTTC. Translation: CASSVHPGQIDANEQFF.

The CDR3 DNA is TGTGCCAGTAGTATCGGGGGGAACTATGGCTACACCTTC. Encoded protein: CASSIGGNYGYTF. The chain is built from TRBV19 and TRBJ1-2; perhaps TRBD1 as D (5 bases). The CDR3 totals 13 residues. Germline V gene lookup returns CDR1 LNHDA and CDR2 SQIVND (reference sequence). The V end was cut by 3 bases, the J end by 2 bases, with 7 bases between.